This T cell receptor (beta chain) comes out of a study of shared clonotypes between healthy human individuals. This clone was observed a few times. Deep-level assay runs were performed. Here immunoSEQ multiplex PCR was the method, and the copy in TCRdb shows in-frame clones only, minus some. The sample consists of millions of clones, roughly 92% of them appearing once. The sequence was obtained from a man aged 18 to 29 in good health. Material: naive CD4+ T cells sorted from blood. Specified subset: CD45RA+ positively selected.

The CDR3 here is CASSSNRQGYTF. The CDR3 DNA reads TGTGCCAGCAGCTCGAACAGGCAGGGCTACACCTTC. V gene TRBV11-2 combines with J gene TRBJ1-2, with a possible D match to TRBD1 (5 bases). This CDR3 is built from 12 residues. Germline CDR1 SGHAT, CDR2 FQNNGV. The V end lost 4 bases, the J end lost 8 bases, and 11 bases lay between the germline ends.